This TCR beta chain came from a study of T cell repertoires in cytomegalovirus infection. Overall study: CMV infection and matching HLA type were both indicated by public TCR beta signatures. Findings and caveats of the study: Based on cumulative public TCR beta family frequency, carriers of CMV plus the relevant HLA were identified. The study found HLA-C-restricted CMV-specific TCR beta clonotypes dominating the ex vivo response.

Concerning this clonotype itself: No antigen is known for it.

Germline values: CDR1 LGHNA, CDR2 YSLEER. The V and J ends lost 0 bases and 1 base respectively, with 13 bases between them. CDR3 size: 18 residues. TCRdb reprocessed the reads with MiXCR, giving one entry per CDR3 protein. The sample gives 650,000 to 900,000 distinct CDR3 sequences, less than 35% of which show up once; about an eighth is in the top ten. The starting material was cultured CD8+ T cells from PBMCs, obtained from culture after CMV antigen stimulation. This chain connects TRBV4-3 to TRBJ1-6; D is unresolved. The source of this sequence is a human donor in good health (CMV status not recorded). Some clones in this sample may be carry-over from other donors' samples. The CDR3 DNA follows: TGCGCCAGCAGCCAAGAAGTCGACTTAGCTTCCTATAATTCACCCCTCCACTTT. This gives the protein CASSQEVDLASYNSPLHF.